The TCR beta chain described here comes from a study of blood T cells in healthy people across ages. The CDR3 sequence is 17 residues long. V was clipped by 6 bases and J by 4 bases, with 21 bases between them. Per germline, CDR1 MNHEY and CDR2 SVGEGT. Alongside a J-beta primer mix, a sample-barcoded 5' primer served in a second PCR lasting roughly 7 to 12 cycles. TCRdb redid the calling of the 5' RACE reads with MiXCR, one entry per CDR3 protein. The sample contains roughly 2 million distinct CDR3 sequences, about 50% of which appear only once. V is TRBV6-2 or TRBV6-3 and J is TRBJ1-4; D unclear. This clonotype originated in a middle-aged woman in good health. Sequences were obtained from blood. The CDR3 DNA reads as TGTGCCAGCAGCCGATTACAGTCGGGCCCGCTTAATGAAAAACTGTTTTTT. It codes for CASSRLQSGPLNEKLFF.